A selection of T cell receptor beta chains follows, all from one sample in a study of shared clonotypes between healthy human individuals. Clones were sequenced by immunoSEQ multiplex PCR, and TCRdb holds only the in-frame ones, with some missing. There are roughly 700,000 clones in the sample; about 90% occur only once, and about 34% lies in the top ten. Sequences were obtained from memory CD8+ T cells from PBMCs. These receptors came from a man in his late teens or twenties in good health. Some clones in this sample may be carry-over from other donors' samples. CDR3s include the opening cysteine and the closing phenylalanine or tryptophan. The D gene is left open where the match is weak. Not all rows give a size; the values are once, few, many and, for expanded clones, a class.

- | TRBJ1-1 | TRBV9 | - | TGTGCCAGCAGCCAGTGGTCGGAAACTGAAGCTTTCTTT | CASSQWSETEAFF
- | TRBJ2-1 | TRBV19 | TRBD2 | TGTGCCAGTAGTATCACTAGCGGGGACATATACAATGAGCAGTTCTTC | CASSITSGDIYNEQFF
- | TRBJ1-1 | TRBV5-4 | - | TGTGCCAGCAGCTTGGGATGGGGGAACACTGAAGCTTTCTTT | CASSLGWGNTEAFF
- | TRBJ2-1 | TRBV4-2 | - | TGTGCCAGCAGCCAAGATCCGGGACTTGCCTACAATGAGCAGTTCTTC | CASSQDPGLAYNEQFF
- | TRBJ2-6 | TRBV7-9 | - | TGTGCCAGCAGCACAGAATCACGCAAAAGCTCTGGGGCCAACGTCCTGACTTTC | CASSTESRKSSGANVLTF
few | TRBJ1-4 | TRBV10-1 | - | TGCGCCAGCCCCAACCGAGTGTTCGAAAAACTGTTTTTT | CASPNRVFEKLFF
- | TRBJ2-1 | TRBV1 | - | TGCACCAGCAGCCAGAGGGGGAGTAAAGATGAGCAGTTCTTC | CTSSQRGSKDEQFF
- | TRBJ2-1 | TRBV6-1 | TRBD2 | TGTGCCAGCAGTGGCGTGGGAAGCGGGATGCCCAACAATGAGCAGTTCTTC | CASSGVGSGMPNNEQFF
- | TRBJ2-1 | TRBV4-1 | - | TGCGCCAGCAGCCAGACAGGCTACAATGAGCAGTTCTTC | CASSQTGYNEQFF
- | TRBJ1-2 | TRBV11-2 | - | TGTGCCAGCAGCTTTTCCGGGGATGGCTACACCTTC | CASSFSGDGYTF
few | TRBJ1-5 | TRBV7-9 | - | TGTGCCAGCAGCTTGGGAGTCAATCAGCCCCAGCATTTT | CASSLGVNQPQHF
- | TRBJ2-3 | TRBV28 | - | TGTGCCAGCAGTTTGTTAGGTCTCAGGATCACGGATACGCAGTATTTT | CASSLLGLRITDTQYF
- | TRBJ2-3 | TRBV21-1 | - | TGTGCCAGCAGCCCTAAAGGGGCGAAGGACAGGGATATCACAGATACGCAGTATTTT | CASSPKGAKDRDITDTQYF
- | TRBJ2-4 | TRBV2 | - | TGTGCCAGCAGAACAGGGATAGACATTCAGTACTTC | CASRTGIDIQYF
- | TRBJ2-7 | TRBV29-1 | TRBD2 | TGCAGCGTTGAACAGGACGTAACTAGCGGGACCAACTACGAGCAGTACTTC | CSVEQDVTSGTNYEQYF
once | TRBJ2-1 | TRBV6-1 | - | TGTGCCAGCAGCTTGACAGTTTCCTACAATGAGCAGTTCTTC | CASSLTVSYNEQFF
- | TRBJ1-5 | TRBV6-5 | - | TGTGCCAGCACGGCCGGGGGCGGTCAGCCCCAGCATTTT | CASTAGGGQPQHF
- | TRBJ2-7 | TRBV27 | TRBD1 | TGTGCCAGCAGTGACGGGACAGCAGTTATCGAGCAGTACTTC | CASSDGTAVIEQYF
- | TRBJ1-1 | TRBV7-8 | TRBD1 | TGTGCCAGCAGCCCCCACCCCCGACAGGGGGCATCTGAAGCTTTCTTT | CASSPHPRQGASEAFF
- | TRBJ1-4 | TRBV2 | TRBD1 | TGTGCCAGCAGTGACCATAGAGACAGGGAGAATGAAAAACTGTTTTTT | CASSDHRDRENEKLFF
once | TRBJ2-3 | TRBV4-1 | - | TGCGCCAGCAGCCTAAGGGTTGCAGATACGCAGTATTTT | CASSLRVADTQYF
few | TRBJ1-1 | TRBV5-7 | - | TGTGCCAGCACCGGGGGGGGTATTGCTGAAGCTTTCTTT | CASTGGGIAEAFF
once | TRBJ1-1 | TRBV14 | - | TGTGCCAGCAGCCAAGCGCCCGGGGCGATGAACACTGAAGCTTTCTTT | CASSQAPGAMNTEAFF
- | TRBJ1-5 | TRBV28 | - | TGTGCCAGCAGTGGGGGGCCAGGGCGTGGGCAGCCCCAGCATTTT | CASSGGPGRGQPQHF
- | TRBJ2-7 | TRBV28 | TRBD1 | TGTGCCAGCAGTTTCTCAGGGGGCCCTTACGAGCAGTACTTC | CASSFSGGPYEQYF
- | TRBJ1-2 | TRBV4-1 | TRBD1 | TGCGCCAGCAGCCCCAAATCCCAACAGGGGTACTATGGCTACACCTTC | CASSPKSQQGYYGYTF
- | TRBJ1-1 | TRBV9 | TRBD1 | TGTGCCAGCAGACTGGGACAGGGGTACACTGAAGCTTTCTTT | CASRLGQGYTEAFF
- | TRBJ1-4 | TRBV28 | - | TGTGCCAGCACTTTCAATGCGGACCGCCTTAATGAAAAACTGTTTTTT | CASTFNADRLNEKLFF
- | TRBJ2-1 | TRBV21-1 | - | TGTGCCAGCAGCGGCGGACTAGCGGGGGTATACAATGAGCAGTTCTTC | CASSGGLAGVYNEQFF
few | TRBJ1-1 | TRBV4-1 | - | TGCGCCAGCGGCCGGACGATTAGGGACTCCACTGAAGCTTTCTTT | CASGRTIRDSTEAFF
- | TRBJ1-5 | TRBV5-6 | TRBD1 | TGTGCCAGCAGCTTGGGTCCGGGACAGACCTATCAGCCCCAGCATTTT | CASSLGPGQTYQPQHF
- | TRBJ1-1 | TRBV7-8 | - | TGTGCCAGCAGCTTAGGTGTGAGTCTGAACACTGAAGCTTTCTTT | CASSLGVSLNTEAFF
few | TRBJ2-2 | TRBV4-1 | - | TGCGCCAGCAGCCAAGATCTGGGTTACCCTAGAACCGGGGAGCTGTTTTTT | CASSQDLGYPRTGELFF
- | TRBJ2-5 | TRBV28 | TRBD2 | TGTGCCAGCAGTTTATGGTTAGCGGGTTCGAAGGGTTACCAGGAGACCCAGTACTTC | CASSLWLAGSKGYQETQYF
- | TRBJ2-7 | TRBV7-2 | - | TGTGCCAGCAGCTCCTGGGAGGAGGGGGGGACCTACGAGCAGTACTTC | CASSSWEEGGTYEQYF
- | TRBJ1-4 | TRBV10-2 | - | TGCGCCAGCAGTGAGTCCTGGGGGGAACTGTTTTTT | CASSESWGELFF
- | TRBJ2-7 | TRBV2 | - | TGTGCCACTTGGGGCAGTGGGGTTTACGAGCAGTACTTC | CATWGSGVYEQYF
- | TRBJ2-1 | TRBV5-6 | TRBD2 | TGTGCCAGCCAGTTAGGGGAGGGCAATGAGCAGTTCTTC | CASQLGEGNEQFF
- | TRBJ2-7 | TRBV18 | TRBD2 | TGTGCCAGCTCGGCTCCGGGACTAGCGGGAGTTCTGTACGAGCAGTACTTC | CASSAPGLAGVLYEQYF
- | TRBJ1-5 | TRBV7-2 | - | TGTGCCAGCAGCTTAGTGGGCAGCCCCTTGGTGAGGCCCCAGCATTTT | CASSLVGSPLVRPQHF
once | TRBJ2-2 | TRBV15 | TRBD1 | TGTGCCACCAGCAGAGATTCGACGCTTTTTCGGGGACAGGGTCCGAACACCGGGGAGCTGTTTTTT | CATSRDSTLFRGQGPNTGELFF
- | TRBJ2-1 | TRBV27 | - | TGTGCCAGCAGTTTAAACCCCCCGCTAGCGCAATTCTACAATGAGCAGTTCTTC | CASSLNPPLAQFYNEQFF
- | TRBJ1-2 | TRBV7-9 | TRBD1 | TGTGCCTCCCCGGCTGAAGGGGGCGGCTACACCTTC | CASPAEGGGYTF
- | TRBJ1-5 | TRBV6-5 | - | TGTGCCAGCAGCCCGTCTGGGCGGCATCAGCCCCAGCATTTT | CASSPSGRHQPQHF
many | TRBJ2-7 | TRBV7-2 | - | TGTGCCAGCAGCTCCGGACAGTACGAGCAGTACTTC | CASSSGQYEQYF
- | TRBJ2-1 | TRBV10-3 | - | TGTGCCATCAGCGACCGGGCCCCAGGGAATGAGCAGTTCTTC | CAISDRAPGNEQFF
- | TRBJ2-5 | TRBV28 | - | TGTGCCAGCAGTCCCCCCCCCAGGGGTCAAGAGACCCAGTACTTC | CASSPPPRGQETQYF
- | TRBJ2-1 | TRBV11-2 | TRBD2 | TGTGCCAGCAGCTTAGAAGTTGGCGGGAGGGCCAACGAGCAGTTCTTC | CASSLEVGGRANEQFF
- | TRBJ2-7 | TRBV7-2 | TRBD2 | TGTGCCAGCAGCCTAGGACTAGCGGGACCCCTCTCCTACGAGCAGTACTTC | CASSLGLAGPLSYEQYF
- | TRBJ1-1 | TRBV10-3 | TRBD1 | TGTGCCATCGCGGGACAGGGCAACACTGAAGCTTTCTTT | CAIAGQGNTEAFF
- | TRBJ2-1 | TRBV7-6 | - | TGTGCCAGCAGCTTACTGGGGGCGCTGGGGACTCAGGGTTGGTACAATGAGCAGTTCTTC | CASSLLGALGTQGWYNEQFF
- | TRBJ1-2 | TRBV27 | - | TGTGCCAGCAGTTTATTTCGGTCTTTGGTGTATGGCTACACCTTC | CASSLFRSLVYGYTF
- | TRBJ1-3 | TRBV28 | - | TGTGCCAGCAGCCCCGCGGGTCTAAACACCATATATTTT | CASSPAGLNTIYF
- | TRBJ2-3 | TRBV11-2 | - | TGTGCCAGCAGCGGCCGGGACCTCTTCCCAGATACGCAGTATTTT | CASSGRDLFPDTQYF
few | TRBJ1-1 | TRBV7-9 | - | TGTGCCAGCAGCTTGGCACTGGAAGCTTTCTTT | CASSLALEAFF